This T cell receptor beta chain was recorded in a study of beta chain features in type 1 diabetes. Every isolated RNA sample was fully reverse transcribed, so sequencing captured expressed TCRB transcripts. TCRdb's table, derived via immunoSEQ multiplex PCR, lists solely in-frame clones and lacks some. This sample yields 350,000 to 450,000 clones, of which about 15% are seen a single time; around 0.035% belongs to the top ten. Broader study findings: Although PCR might favor shorter templates, it would do so equally in patients and controls.

This clone turned up a few times. Its antigen is currently unknown. Germline V lookup: CDR1 SEHNR, CDR2 FQNEAQ (reference sequence). V dropped 4 bases and J dropped 4 bases, with 19 bases sitting between them. The CDR3 sequence is 16 residues long. This sequence originates from a man between 25 and 39 years old in good health. The V call is TRBV7-9, the J call TRBJ2-5; D may match TRBD1 or TRBD2 (5 bases each). The sample comprised naive CD4+ T cells from blood. The DNA for the CDR3 is TGTGCCAGCAGCTCGATTCTACGTGGGGGTGGAGAGACCCAGTACTTC. Translation: CASSSILRGGGETQYF. Filled out from reference TRBV7-9 and TRBJ2-5, the complete variable domain reads DTGVSQNPRHKITKRGQNVTFRCDPISEHNRLYWYRQTLGQGPEFLTYFQNEAQLEKSRLLSDRFSAERPKGSFSTLEIQRTEQGDSAMYLCASSSILRGGGETQYFGPGTRLLVL.